This T cell receptor (beta chain) is from a study of PD-1 blockade in classical Hodgkin lymphoma. There was relapse after autologous stem cell transplantation in every patient, and there was variation in brentuximab vedotin exposure. The repertoire was sequenced with immunoSEQ multiplex PCR; TCRdb's copy has only in-frame clones and lacks some. The data show 45,000 to 60,000 clones, over 70% seen once. The sequence derives from a human donor with classical Hodgkin lymphoma. This specimen was peripheral blood mononuclear cells (PBMCs), taken at baseline.

The CDR3 nucleotides read TGTGCCTGGAGTGTCGAGGGGGCCTTGCAGTTCTTC. This gives the protein CAWSVEGALQFF. The chain couples TRBV30 to TRBJ2-1; TRBD1 matches at 7 bases. The CDR3 loop spans 12 amino acids. Germline assignment: CDR1 GTSNPN and CDR2 SVGIG (reference sequence). V lost 0 bases to trimming and J lost 12 bases; unmatched junction nucleotides: 5.